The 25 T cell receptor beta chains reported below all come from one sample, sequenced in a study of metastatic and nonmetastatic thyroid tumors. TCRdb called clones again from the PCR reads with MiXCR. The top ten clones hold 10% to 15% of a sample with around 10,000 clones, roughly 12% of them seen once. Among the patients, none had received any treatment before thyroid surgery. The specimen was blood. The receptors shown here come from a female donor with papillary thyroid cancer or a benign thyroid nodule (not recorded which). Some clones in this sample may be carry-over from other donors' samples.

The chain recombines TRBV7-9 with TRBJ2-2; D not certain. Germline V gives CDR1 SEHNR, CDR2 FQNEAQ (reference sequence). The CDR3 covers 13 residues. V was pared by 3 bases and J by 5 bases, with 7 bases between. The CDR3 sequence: CASSFLVTGELFF. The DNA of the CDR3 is TGTGCCAGCAGCTTTTTAGTTACCGGGGAGCTGTTTTTT.

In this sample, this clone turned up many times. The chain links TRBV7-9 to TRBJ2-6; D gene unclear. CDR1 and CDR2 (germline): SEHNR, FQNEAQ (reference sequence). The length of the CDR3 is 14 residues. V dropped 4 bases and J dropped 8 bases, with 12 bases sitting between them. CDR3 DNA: TGTGCCAGCAGCTCCTGGACCGCCCCCAACGTCCTGACTTTC. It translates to CASSSWTAPNVLTF.

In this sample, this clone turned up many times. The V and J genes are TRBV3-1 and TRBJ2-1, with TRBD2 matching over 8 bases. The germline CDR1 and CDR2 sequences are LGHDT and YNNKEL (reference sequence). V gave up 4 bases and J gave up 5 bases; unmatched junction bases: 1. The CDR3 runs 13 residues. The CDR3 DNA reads TGTGCCAGCAGCCCGGGACTAGACAATGAGCAGTTCTTC. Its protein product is CASSPGLDNEQFF.

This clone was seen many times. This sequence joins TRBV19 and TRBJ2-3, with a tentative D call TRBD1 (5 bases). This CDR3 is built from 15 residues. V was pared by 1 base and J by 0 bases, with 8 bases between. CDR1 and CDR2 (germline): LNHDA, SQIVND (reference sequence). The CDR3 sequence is CASSIVQGSTDTQYF. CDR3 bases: TGTGCCAGTAGTATAGTTCAGGGTAGCACAGATACGCAGTATTTT.

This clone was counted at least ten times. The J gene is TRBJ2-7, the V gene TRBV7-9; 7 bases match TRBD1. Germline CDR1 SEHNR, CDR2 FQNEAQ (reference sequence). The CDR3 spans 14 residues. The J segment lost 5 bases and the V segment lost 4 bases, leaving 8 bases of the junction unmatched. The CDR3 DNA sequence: TGTGCCAGCAGCTCCGCCGGGACAGTTAACGAGCAGTACTTC. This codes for CASSSAGTVNEQYF.

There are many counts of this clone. CDR3 in DNA: TGTGCCAGCAGCTTTCCAACAGGGGACTATGGCTACACCTTC. This encodes CASSFPTGDYGYTF. The V gene is TRBV5-5, the J gene TRBJ1-2, with 7 bases aligning to TRBD1. V was clipped by 2 bases and J by 3 bases; unmatched bases: 4. There are 14 residues in the CDR3. Germline V gene sequence: CDR1 SGHKS, CDR2 YYEKEE (reference sequence).

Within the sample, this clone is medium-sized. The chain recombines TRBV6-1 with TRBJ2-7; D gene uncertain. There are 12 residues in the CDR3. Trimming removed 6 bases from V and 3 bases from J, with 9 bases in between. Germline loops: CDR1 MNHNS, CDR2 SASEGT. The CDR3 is CASRTWGYEQYF. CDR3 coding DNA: TGTGCCAGCAGGACTTGGGGCTACGAGCAGTACTTC.

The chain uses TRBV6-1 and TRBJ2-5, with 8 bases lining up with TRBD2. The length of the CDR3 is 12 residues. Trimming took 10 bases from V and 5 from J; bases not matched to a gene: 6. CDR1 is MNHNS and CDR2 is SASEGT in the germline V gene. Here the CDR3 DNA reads TGTGCCACGCCGGGACTAGGGGAGACCCAGTACTTC. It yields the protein CATPGLGETQYF.

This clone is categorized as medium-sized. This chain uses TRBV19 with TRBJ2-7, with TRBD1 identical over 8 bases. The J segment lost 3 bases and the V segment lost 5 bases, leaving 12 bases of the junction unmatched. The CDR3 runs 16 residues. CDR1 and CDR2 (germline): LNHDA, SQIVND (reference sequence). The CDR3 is CASSPRQGRGDYEQYF. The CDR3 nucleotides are TGTGCCAGTAGTCCCAGACAGGGGCGAGGAGACTACGAGCAGTACTTC.

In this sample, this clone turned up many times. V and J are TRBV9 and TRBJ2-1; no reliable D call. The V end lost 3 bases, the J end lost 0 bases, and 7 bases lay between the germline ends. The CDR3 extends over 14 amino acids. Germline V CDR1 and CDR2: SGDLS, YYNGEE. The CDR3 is CASSGDSSYNEQFF. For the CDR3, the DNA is TGTGCCAGCAGCGGCGATAGCTCCTACAATGAGCAGTTCTTC.

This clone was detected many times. CDR3 residues: CASTFGVKGAFF. The CDR3 DNA reads as TGTGCCAGCACCTTTGGGGTCAAAGGAGCTTTCTTT. The gene calls are TRBV13 and TRBJ1-1; D is unresolved. V was clipped by 7 bases and J by 10 bases, with 16 bases between them. Looked up from germline, CDR1 is PRHDT and CDR2 is FYEKMQ (reference sequence). The CDR3 has 12 amino acids.

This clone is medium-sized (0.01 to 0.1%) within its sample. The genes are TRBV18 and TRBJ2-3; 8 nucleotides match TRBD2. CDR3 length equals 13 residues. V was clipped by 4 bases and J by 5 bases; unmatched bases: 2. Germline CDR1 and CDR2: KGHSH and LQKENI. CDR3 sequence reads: CASSLTSGDTQYF. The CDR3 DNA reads TGTGCCAGCTCACTTACTAGCGGAGATACGCAGTATTTT.

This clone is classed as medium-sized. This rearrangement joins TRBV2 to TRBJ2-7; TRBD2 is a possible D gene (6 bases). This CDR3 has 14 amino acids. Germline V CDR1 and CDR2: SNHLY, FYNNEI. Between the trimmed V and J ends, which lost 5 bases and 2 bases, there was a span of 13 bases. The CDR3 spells CASSPGTGAYEQYF. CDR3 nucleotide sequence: TGTGCCAGCAGTCCCGGGACGGGAGCCTACGAGCAGTACTTC.

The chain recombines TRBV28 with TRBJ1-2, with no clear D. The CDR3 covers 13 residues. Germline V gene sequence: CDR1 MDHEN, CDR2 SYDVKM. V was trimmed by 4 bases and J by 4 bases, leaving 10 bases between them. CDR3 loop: CASSSDDGYGYTF. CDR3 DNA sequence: TGTGCCAGCAGTTCCGATGACGGCTATGGCTACACCTTC.

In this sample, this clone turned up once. The CDR3 loop is CASSPRLAGELFF. CDR3 in DNA: TGTGCCAGCAGCCCTAGACTAGCCGGGGAGCTGTTTTTT. The rearrangement joins TRBV7-2 to TRBJ2-2, with D possibly matching TRBD2 (6 bases). The CDR3 loop spans 13 amino acids. Germline CDR1 is SGHTA and CDR2 is FQGNSA. Trimming pared 5 bases from V and 6 bases from J, leaving 10 bases between.

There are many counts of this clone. CDR3 coding DNA: TGCAGTGCTAGAATAGCAACTAATGAAAAACTGTTTTTT. As protein: CSARIATNEKLFF. This chain joins TRBV20-1 and TRBJ1-4; D gene unclear. The germline gives CDR1 DFQATT, CDR2 SNEGSKA (reference sequence). The CDR3 is 13 residues long. The V end lost 2 bases, the J end lost 0 bases, and 4 bases lay between the germline ends.

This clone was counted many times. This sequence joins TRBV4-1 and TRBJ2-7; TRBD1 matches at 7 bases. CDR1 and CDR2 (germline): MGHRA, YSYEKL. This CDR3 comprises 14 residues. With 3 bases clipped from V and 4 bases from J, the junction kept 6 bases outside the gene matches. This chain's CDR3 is CASSQGQQLYEQYF. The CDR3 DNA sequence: TGCGCCAGCAGCCAGGGACAGCAGCTTTACGAGCAGTACTTC.

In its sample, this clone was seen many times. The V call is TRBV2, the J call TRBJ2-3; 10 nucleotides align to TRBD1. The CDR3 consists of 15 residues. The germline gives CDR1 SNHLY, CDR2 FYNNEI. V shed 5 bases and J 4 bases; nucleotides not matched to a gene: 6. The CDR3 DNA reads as TGTGCCAGCAGTACGGGACAGGGGTATGCAGATACGCAGTATTTT. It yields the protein CASSTGQGYADTQYF.

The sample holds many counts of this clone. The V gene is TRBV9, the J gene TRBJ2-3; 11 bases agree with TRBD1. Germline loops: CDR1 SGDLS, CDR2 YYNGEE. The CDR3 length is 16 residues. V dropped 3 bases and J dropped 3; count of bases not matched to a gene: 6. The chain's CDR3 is CASSEDGTGGTDTQYF. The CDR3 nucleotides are TGTGCCAGCAGCGAGGACGGGACAGGGGGGACAGATACGCAGTATTTT.

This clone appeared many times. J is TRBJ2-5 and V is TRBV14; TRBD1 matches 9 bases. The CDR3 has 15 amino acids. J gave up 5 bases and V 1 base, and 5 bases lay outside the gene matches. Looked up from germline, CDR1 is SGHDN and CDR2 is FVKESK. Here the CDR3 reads CASSQGTGVAETQYF. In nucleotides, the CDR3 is TGTGCCAGCAGCCAAGGGACAGGGGTTGCGGAGACCCAGTACTTC.

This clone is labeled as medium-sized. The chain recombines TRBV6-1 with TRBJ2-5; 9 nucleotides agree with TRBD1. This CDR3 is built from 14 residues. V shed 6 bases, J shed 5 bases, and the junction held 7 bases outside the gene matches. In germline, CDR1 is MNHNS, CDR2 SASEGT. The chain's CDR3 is CASRDTGGLETQYF. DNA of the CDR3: TGTGCCAGCAGAGATACAGGGGGCCTTGAGACCCAGTACTTC.

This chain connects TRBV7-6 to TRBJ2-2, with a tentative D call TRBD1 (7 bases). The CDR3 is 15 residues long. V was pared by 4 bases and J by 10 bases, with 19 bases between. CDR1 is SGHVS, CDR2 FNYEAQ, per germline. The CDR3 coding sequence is TGTGCCAGCAGCTCCCCGGCAGGGGGGAAGCTGGAGCTGTTTTTT. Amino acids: CASSSPAGGKLELFF.

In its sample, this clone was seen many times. This CDR3 reads CAIKGRAEAEQFF. DNA for the CDR3: TGTGCCATCAAGGGAAGAGCAGAGGCTGAGCAGTTCTTC. The genes are TRBV10-3 and TRBJ2-1; D is unresolved. CDR3 length: 13 amino acids. Germline CDR1 is ENHRY and CDR2 is SYGVKD. V was trimmed by 7 bases and J by 9 bases, leaving 16 bases between them.

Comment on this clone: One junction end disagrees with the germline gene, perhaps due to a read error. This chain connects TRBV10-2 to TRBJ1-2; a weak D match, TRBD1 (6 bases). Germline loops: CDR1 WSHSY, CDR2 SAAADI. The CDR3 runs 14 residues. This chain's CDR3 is CANRALGAGYGYTF. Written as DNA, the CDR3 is TGCGCCAACAGGGCCCTGGGGGCCGGCTATGGATACACCTTC.

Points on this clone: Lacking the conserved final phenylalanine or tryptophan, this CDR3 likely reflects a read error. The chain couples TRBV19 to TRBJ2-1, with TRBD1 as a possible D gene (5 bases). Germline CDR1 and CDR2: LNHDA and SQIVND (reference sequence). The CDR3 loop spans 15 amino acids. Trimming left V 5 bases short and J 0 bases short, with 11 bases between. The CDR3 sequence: CASSLVGASYNEQFL. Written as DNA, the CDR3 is TGTGCCAGTAGTTTGGTAGGGGCCTCCTACAATGAGCAGTTCCTC.